This T cell receptor (beta chain) was profiled in a study of T cells in Graves' hyperthyroidism and ophthalmopathy. Study in general: Peripheral blood draws took place at initial diagnosis, ahead of any treatment.

Germline-derived CDR1 and CDR2 are DFQATT and SNEGSKA (reference sequence). The CDR3 totals 14 residues. Unmatched junction bases numbered 8, after V lost 3 bases and J lost 7 bases. RNA transcripts served as the template for amplifying TCR beta CDR3 regions. First-round RT-PCR with HTBI primers amplified the TCR CDR3 region. MiXCR, applied by TCRdb to the multiplex PCR reads, yields one record per CDR3 protein. Here the sample spans about 380,000 distinct CDR3 sequences, about 15% being singletons. This clonotype was detected only a few times. The source of this sequence is a woman aged 55-70 years with Graves' hyperthyroidism. The chain combines TRBV20-1 with TRBJ1-5; 8 positions agree with TRBD1. The sample was blood. CDR3 amino acids: CSAREGQGWQPQHF. In DNA, the CDR3 is TGCAGTGCTAGGGAAGGACAGGGCTGGCAGCCCCAGCATTTT.